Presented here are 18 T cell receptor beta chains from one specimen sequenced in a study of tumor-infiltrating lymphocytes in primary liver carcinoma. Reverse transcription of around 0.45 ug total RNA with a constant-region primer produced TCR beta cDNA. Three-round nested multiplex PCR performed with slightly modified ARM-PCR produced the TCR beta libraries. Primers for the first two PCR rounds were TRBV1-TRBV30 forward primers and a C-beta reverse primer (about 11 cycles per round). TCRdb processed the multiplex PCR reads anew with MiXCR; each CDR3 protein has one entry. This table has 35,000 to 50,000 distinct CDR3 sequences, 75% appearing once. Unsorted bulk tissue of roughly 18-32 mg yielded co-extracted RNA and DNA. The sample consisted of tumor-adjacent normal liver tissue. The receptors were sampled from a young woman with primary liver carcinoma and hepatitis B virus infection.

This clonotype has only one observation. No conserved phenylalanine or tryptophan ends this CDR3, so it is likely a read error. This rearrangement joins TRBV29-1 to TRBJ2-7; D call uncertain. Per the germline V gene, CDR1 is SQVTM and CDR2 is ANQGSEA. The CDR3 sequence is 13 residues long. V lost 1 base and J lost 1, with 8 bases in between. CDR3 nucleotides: TGCAGCGTTGAAGGCAGTAGTTCCTACGAGCAGTACTCC. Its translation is CSVEGSSSYEQYS.

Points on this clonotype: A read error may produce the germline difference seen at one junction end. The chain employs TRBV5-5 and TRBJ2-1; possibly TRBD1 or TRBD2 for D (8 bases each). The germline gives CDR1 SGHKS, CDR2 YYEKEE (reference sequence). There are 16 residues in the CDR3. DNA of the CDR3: TGTGCCAGCAGCCGCCAGGGGGCGGGAGGTGGGAATGAGAAGTTCTTC. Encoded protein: CASSRQGAGGGNEKFF.

CDR3 nucleotides: TGTGCCAGTAACTCGGGATGCCTCTCCTACGAGCAGTACTTC. Protein: CASNSGCLSYEQYF. The J gene is TRBJ2-7, the V gene TRBV7-9; tentatively, D is TRBD2 (5 bases). CDR1 and CDR2 from the germline V gene are SEHNR and FQNEAQ (reference sequence). This CDR3 comprises 14 residues. V lost 9 bases to trimming and J lost 0 bases, with 15 bases between them.

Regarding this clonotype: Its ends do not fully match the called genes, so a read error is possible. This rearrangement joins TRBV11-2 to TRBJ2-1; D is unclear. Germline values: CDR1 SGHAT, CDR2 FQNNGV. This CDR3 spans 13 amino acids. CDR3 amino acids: CPSILSVANEQFF. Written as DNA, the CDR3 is TGTCCCAGCATCTTATCGGTTGCGAATGAGCAGTTCTTC.

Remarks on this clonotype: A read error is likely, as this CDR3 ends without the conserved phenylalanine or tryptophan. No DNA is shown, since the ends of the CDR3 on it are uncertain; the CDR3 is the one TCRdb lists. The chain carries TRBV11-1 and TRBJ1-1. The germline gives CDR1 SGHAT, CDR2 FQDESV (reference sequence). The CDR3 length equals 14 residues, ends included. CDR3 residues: CASSFGQSYTEALY.

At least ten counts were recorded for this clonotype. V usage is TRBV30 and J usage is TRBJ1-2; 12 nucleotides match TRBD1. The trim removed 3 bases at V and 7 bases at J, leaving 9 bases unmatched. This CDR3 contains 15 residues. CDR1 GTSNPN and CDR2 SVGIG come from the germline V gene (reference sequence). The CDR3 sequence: CAWRAGTGGASGYTF. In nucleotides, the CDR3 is TGTGCCTGGAGGGCCGGGACAGGGGGCGCGTCTGGCTACACCTTC.

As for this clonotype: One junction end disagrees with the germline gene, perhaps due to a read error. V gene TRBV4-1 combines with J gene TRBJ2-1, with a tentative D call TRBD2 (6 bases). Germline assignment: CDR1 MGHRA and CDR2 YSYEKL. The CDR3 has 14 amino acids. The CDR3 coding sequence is TGCGCCAGCAGCCTAGCGGACACCGACAATGAGGAGTTCTTC. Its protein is CASSLADTDNEEFF.

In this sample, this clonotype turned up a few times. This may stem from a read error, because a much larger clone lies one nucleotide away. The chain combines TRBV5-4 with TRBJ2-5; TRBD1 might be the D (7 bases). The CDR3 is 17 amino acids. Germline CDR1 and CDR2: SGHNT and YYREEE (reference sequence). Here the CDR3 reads CDSSLGGARGVEETQYF. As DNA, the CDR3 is TGTGACAGCAGCTTGGGGGGTGCCAGGGGGGTCGAAGAGACCCAGTACTTC.

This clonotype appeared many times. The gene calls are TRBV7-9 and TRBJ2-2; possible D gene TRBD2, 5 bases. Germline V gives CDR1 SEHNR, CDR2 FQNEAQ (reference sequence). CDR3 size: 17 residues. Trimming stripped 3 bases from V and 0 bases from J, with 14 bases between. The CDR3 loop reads CASSFPLGKANTGELFF. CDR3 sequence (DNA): TGTGCCAGCAGCTTCCCCCTCGGGAAGGCGAACACCGGGGAGCTGTTTTTT.

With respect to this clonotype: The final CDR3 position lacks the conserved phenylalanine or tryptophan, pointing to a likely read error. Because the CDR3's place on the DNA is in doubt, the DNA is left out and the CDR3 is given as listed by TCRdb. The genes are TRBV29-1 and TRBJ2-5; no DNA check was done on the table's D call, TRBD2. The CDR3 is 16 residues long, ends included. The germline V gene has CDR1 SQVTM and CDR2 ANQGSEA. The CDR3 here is CSVGASRLGVQETQCL.

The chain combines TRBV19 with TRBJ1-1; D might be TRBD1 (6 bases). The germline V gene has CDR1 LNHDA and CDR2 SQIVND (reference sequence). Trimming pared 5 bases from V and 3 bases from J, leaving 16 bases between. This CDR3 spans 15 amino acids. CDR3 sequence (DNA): TGTGCCAGTAGTCCCGGGACACGTTTGGACACTGAAGCTTTCTTT. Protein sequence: CASSPGTRLDTEAFF.

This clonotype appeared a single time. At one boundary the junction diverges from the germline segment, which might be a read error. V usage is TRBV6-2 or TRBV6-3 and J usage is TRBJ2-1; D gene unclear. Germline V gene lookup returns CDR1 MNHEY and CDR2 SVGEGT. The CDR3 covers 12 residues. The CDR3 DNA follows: TGTGCCAGCAGTTGGGTTGCCAATGAGCAGCTCTTC. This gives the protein CASSWVANEQLF.

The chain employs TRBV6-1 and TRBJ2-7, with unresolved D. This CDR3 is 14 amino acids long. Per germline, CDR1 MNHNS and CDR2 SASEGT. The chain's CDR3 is CVSSVRALTYEQYF. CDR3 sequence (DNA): TGTGTCAGTAGTGTCCGGGCTCTAACCTACGAGCAGTACTTC.

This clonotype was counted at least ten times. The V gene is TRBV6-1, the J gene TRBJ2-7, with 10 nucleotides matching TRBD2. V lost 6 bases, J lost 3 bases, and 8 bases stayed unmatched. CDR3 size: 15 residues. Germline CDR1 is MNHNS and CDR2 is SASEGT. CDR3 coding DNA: TGTGCCAGCAGCGATGAGGCTAGCGGGAGCTACGAGCAGTACTTC. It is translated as CASSDEASGSYEQYF.

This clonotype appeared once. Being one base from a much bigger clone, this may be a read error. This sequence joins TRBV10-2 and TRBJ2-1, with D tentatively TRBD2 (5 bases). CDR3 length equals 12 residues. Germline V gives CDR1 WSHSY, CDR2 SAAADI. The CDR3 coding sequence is TGCGCCGCCCGCCCGGGGTGGTATGAGCAGTCCTTC. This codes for CAARPGWYEQSF.

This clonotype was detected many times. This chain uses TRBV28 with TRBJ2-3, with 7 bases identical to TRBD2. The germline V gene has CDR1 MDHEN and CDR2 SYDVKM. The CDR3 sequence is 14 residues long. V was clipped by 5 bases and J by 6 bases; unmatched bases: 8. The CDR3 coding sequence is TGTGCCAGCAGTAAAGCGGGACCACAGGATACGCAGTATTTT. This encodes CASSKAGPQDTQYF.

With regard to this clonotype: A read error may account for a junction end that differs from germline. The CDR3 spells CASSGLAKGSYEQYF. The CDR3 nucleotides read TGTGCTAGCAGTGGACTAGCGAAGGGCTCCTACGAGCAGTACTTC. V gene TRBV6-1 combines with J gene TRBJ2-7, with TRBD2 matching 9 bases. This CDR3 is built from 15 residues. Germline CDR1 MNHNS, CDR2 SASEGT.

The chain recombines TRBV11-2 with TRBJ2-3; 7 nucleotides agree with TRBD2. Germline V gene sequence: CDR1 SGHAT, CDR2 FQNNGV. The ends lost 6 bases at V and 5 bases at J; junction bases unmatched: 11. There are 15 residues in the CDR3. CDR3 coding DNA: TGTGCCAGCAGGAAACGCGGGAGTGTGGTAGATACGCAGTATTTT. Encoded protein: CASRKRGSVVDTQYF.